Below are 20 T cell receptor beta chains sequenced from a single sample in a study of CD8+ T cells in alopecia areata. Sequencing relied on a cDNA template that was reverse transcribed from extracted RNA. Assay used: immunoSEQ multiplex PCR; TCRdb lists only in-frame clones, some missing. The sample includes 170,000 or so clones, approximately 59% seen only once; the top ten take around 15%. Sample: CD4+ T cells sorted from blood, taken at week 0. These receptors came from a human donor with alopecia areata.

This clone was detected a few times. The identical CDR3 is also encoded by other nucleotide sequences in the sample. The V and J genes are TRBV29-1 and TRBJ1-1; D call uncertain. Per the germline V gene, CDR1 is SQVTM and CDR2 is ANQGSEA. The length of the CDR3 is 10 residues. The ends were cut back, 5 bases at V and 1 base at J, with 2 bases in the middle. CDR3 nucleotide sequence: TGCAGCGTTAGGAACACTGAAGCTTTCTTT. Residues: CSVRNTEAFF.

The gene calls are TRBV7-2 and TRBJ1-2, with 7 positions matching TRBD1. The J segment lost 3 bases and the V segment lost 6 bases, leaving 10 bases of the junction unmatched. CDR1 is SGHTA and CDR2 is FQGNSA in the germline V gene. CDR3 length: 15 amino acids. CDR3 protein: CASRGRTGVDYGYTF. The CDR3 coding sequence is TGTGCCAGCAGGGGTCGAACAGGGGTAGACTATGGCTACACCTTC. The full variable domain, its missing parts supplied by reference TRBV7-2 and TRBJ1-2, is GAGVSQSPSNKVTEKGKDVELRCDPISGHTALYWYRQSLGQGLEFLIYFQGNSAPDKSGLPSDRFSAERTGGSVSTLTIQRTQQEDSAVYLCASRGRTGVDYGYTFGSGTRLTVV.

This chain links TRBV30 with TRBJ1-6; D is unresolved. The CDR3 totals 19 residues. Trimming cost V 1 base and J 0 bases, with 19 bases left between them. CDR1 GTSNPN and CDR2 SVGIG come from the germline V gene (reference sequence). This CDR3 reads CAWSGPSLGFRSYNSPLHF. In nucleotides, the CDR3 is TGTGCCTGGAGTGGACCATCCCTGGGGTTCCGCTCCTATAATTCACCCCTCCACTTT.

As regards this clone: In the same sample, other DNA sequences code for this CDR3. The genes are TRBV5-1 and TRBJ2-7, with no clear D. V was clipped by 0 bases and J by 9 bases, with 7 bases between them. The CDR3 length is 11 residues. Germline V CDR1 and CDR2: SGHRS, YFSETQ. CDR3 amino acids: CASSLEGGQYF. The CDR3 bases are TGCGCCAGCAGCTTGGAGGGCGGGCAGTACTTC.

The genes are TRBV5-1 and TRBJ1-4; D is unresolved. Between the trimmed V and J ends, which lost 2 bases and 0 bases, there was a span of 8 bases. The CDR3 length is 15 residues. Germline CDR1 is SGHRS and CDR2 is YFSETQ. The CDR3 region is CASSFSGSTNEKLFF. CDR3 in DNA: TGCGCCAGCAGCTTCAGCGGATCAACTAATGAAAAACTGTTTTTT.

The rearrangement uses TRBV7-9 and TRBJ2-7; 7 nucleotides line up with TRBD1. Trimming removed 1 base from V and 1 base from J; junction bases left unmatched: 4. The CDR3 is 15 amino acids. The germline V gene has CDR1 SEHNR and CDR2 FQNEAQ (reference sequence). The CDR3 DNA reads as TGTGCCAGCAGCTTAGTGGGACAGAAATCCTACGAGCAGTACTTC. The encoded protein is CASSLVGQKSYEQYF. Combining the CDR3 with reference TRBV7-9 and TRBJ2-7 gives the whole variable domain DTGVSQNPRHKITKRGQNVTFRCDPISEHNRLYWYRQTLGQGPEFLTYFQNEAQLEKSRLLSDRFSAERPKGSFSTLEIQRTEQGDSAMYLCASSLVGQKSYEQYFGPGTRLTVT.

The V and J genes are TRBV7-8 and TRBJ2-7; the D gene is possibly TRBD2 (6 bases). Germline-derived CDR1 and CDR2 are SGHVS and FQNEAQ. V lost 5 bases and J 4 bases, leaving 15 bases between the germline ends. CDR3 size: 14 residues. CDR3 sequence (DNA): TGTGCCAGCAGCAGGACTATAAGAACATACGAGCAGTACTTC. This codes for CASSRTIRTYEQYF.

The CDR3 DNA is TGTGCCAGCAGTCGACTACCCACAGATACGCAGTATTTT. This codes for CASSRLPTDTQYF. The chain has TRBV2 and TRBJ2-3; possibly TRBD2 for D (5 bases). The germline V gene has CDR1 SNHLY and CDR2 FYNNEI. This CDR3 is 13 amino acids long. The V and J ends lost 5 bases and 2 bases respectively, with 8 bases between them.

The chain has TRBV18 and TRBJ2-4, with D uncertain. CDR1 KGHSH and CDR2 LQKENI come from the germline V gene. The V end was cut by 3 bases, the J end by 0 bases, with 15 bases between. This CDR3 spans 17 amino acids. DNA of the CDR3: TGTGCCAGCTCACCGGACCCGCGGTGGGGAGCCAAAAACATTCAGTACTTC. Translated, it gives CASSPDPRWGAKNIQYF. The entire variable domain, with the rest obtained from reference TRBV18 and TRBJ2-4, is as follows: NAGVMQNPRHLVRRRGQEARLRCSPMKGHSHVYWYRQLPEEGLKFMVYLQKENIIDESGMPKERFSAEFPKEGPSILRIQQVVRGDSAAYFCASSPDPRWGAKNIQYFGAGTRLSVL.

This clone turned up a few times. The chain joins TRBV7-2 to TRBJ1-5; tentative D call: TRBD1 (5 bases). From germline, CDR1 is SGHTA and CDR2 FQGNSA. The length of the CDR3 is 15 residues. With 5 bases removed from V and 6 bases from J, the gap between germline ends came to 17 bases. The CDR3 region is CASSPAGGVTQPQHF. The CDR3 nucleotides are TGTGCCAGCAGCCCAGCTGGGGGGGTAACTCAGCCCCAGCATTTT.

The chain employs TRBV7-8 and TRBJ1-2, with 9 bases lining up with TRBD1. After removal of 5 bases from V and 11 bases from J, the junction contained 12 bases not matched to a gene. The CDR3 sequence is 14 residues long. Germline-derived CDR1 and CDR2 are SGHVS and FQNEAQ. The CDR3 sequence: CASSEGQGTLRYTF. The CDR3 DNA follows: TGTGCCAGCAGCGAAGGACAGGGGACATTGCGATACACCTTC.

This rearrangement joins TRBV2 to TRBJ2-5; TRBD1 might be the D (5 bases). V lost 7 bases and J 5 bases, leaving 5 bases between the germline ends. Per germline, CDR1 SNHLY and CDR2 FYNNEI. CDR3 length: 10 residues. The CDR3 protein is CASKGETQYF. CDR3 bases: TGTGCCAGCAAGGGGGAGACCCAGTACTTC.

This clone was seen more than once but under ten times. The J gene is TRBJ1-4, the V gene TRBV5-6; 9 bases are a match to TRBD1. V trimming: 4 bases; J trimming: 5 bases; junction bases outside the gene matches: 6. CDR1 and CDR2 (germline): SGHDT, YYEEEE. The CDR3 is 15 amino acids. The CDR3 is CASSPVGQGNEKLFF. Written as DNA, the CDR3 is TGTGCCAGCAGCCCCGTGGGACAGGGAAATGAAAAACTGTTTTTT.

The CDR3 loop reads CASSRDRYEQYF. The DNA for the CDR3 is TGTGCCAGCAGTAGGGACCGATACGAGCAGTACTTC. The gene calls are TRBV6-1 and TRBJ2-7; D may correspond to TRBD1 or TRBD2 (5 bases each). Trimming removed 5 bases at V and 4 bases at J, with 9 bases between. The CDR3 loop spans 12 amino acids. Germline values: CDR1 MNHNS, CDR2 SASEGT.

This clone was recorded a few times. The rearrangement links TRBV29-1 to TRBJ2-1; D could derive from TRBD1 or TRBD2 (5 bases each). Trimming pared 1 base from V and 5 bases from J, leaving 15 bases between. Germline V gene data show CDR1 as SQVTM and CDR2 as ANQGSEA. The CDR3 consists of 15 residues. In DNA form, the CDR3 reads TGCAGCGTTGAAGGCGGGCCAGGGTCTAACAATGAGCAGTTCTTC. This sequence encodes CSVEGGPGSNNEQFF.

This rearrangement joins TRBV10-1 to TRBJ2-3, with D perhaps TRBD1 (6 bases). The CDR3 runs 14 residues. Germline values: CDR1 WNHNN, CDR2 SYGVQD (reference sequence). V shed 7 bases and J shed 6 bases, with 17 bases lying between them. CDR3 amino acids: CASTATGPEDTQYF. The CDR3 nucleotides are TGCGCCAGCACCGCTACAGGGCCCGAGGATACGCAGTATTTT.

This chain joins TRBV20-1 and TRBJ2-5; no clear D gene. CDR1 is DFQATT, CDR2 SNEGSKA, per germline (reference sequence). V shed 0 bases and J shed 5 bases, with 4 bases lying between them. This CDR3 region has 11 residues. CDR3 DNA: TGCAGTGCTAGAGAATGGGAGACCCAGTACTTC. Protein: CSAREWETQYF.

The rearrangement uses TRBV4-1 and TRBJ2-1, with TRBD1 matching over 7 bases. V dropped 4 bases and J dropped 9; count of bases not matched to a gene: 12. CDR1 and CDR2 (germline): MGHRA, YSYEKL. CDR3 length: 15 amino acids. The CDR3 region is CASSRANLQGFEQFF. CDR3 DNA sequence: TGCGCCAGCAGCCGTGCTAACTTACAGGGGTTTGAGCAGTTCTTC.

For this clone: This CDR3 is also generated by other DNA sequences in the sample. This chain uses TRBV19 with TRBJ1-5; D is perhaps TRBD1 (5 bases). Trimming pared 6 bases from V and 4 bases from J, leaving 7 bases between. The CDR3 loop spans 12 amino acids. Germline assignment: CDR1 LNHDA and CDR2 SQIVND (reference sequence). The CDR3 sequence: CASSPGNQPQHF. CDR3 coding DNA: TGTGCCAGTAGCCCAGGGAATCAGCCCCAGCATTTT.

This clone was detected only once. The chain joins TRBV5-1 to TRBJ1-4; TRBD1 agrees at 7 bases. This CDR3 is 16 amino acids long. From germline, CDR1 is SGHRS and CDR2 YFSETQ. With 0 bases clipped from V and 0 bases from J, the junction kept 2 bases outside the gene matches. The CDR3 sequence is CASSLGDRATNEKLFF. The CDR3 bases are TGCGCCAGCAGCTTGGGAGACAGGGCAACTAATGAAAAACTGTTTTTT.